This TCR beta chain was documented in a study of T cells after yellow fever vaccination. Study-level points and caveats: Booster samples showed a return of most primary-vaccination clones (roughly 95% CD4, around 85% CD8).

5'RACE template switching generated TCR cDNA, adding a universal primer site and UMIs. TCRdb re-called the 5' RACE reads through MiXCR, storing one row per CDR3 protein. This table has over 8,000 distinct CDR3 sequences, approximately 4.6% appearing once. The CDR3 sequence is 15 residues long. The germline CDR1 and CDR2 sequences are SNHLY and FYNNEI. With 4 bases clipped from V and 4 bases from J, the junction kept 3 bases outside the gene matches. This clonotype was observed many times. The sample was PBMCs, either bulk or a sorted T-cell subset (CD4+, CD8+, memory, or dextramer-sorted; not recorded which), taken around 15 days after the first yellow fever vaccination. V is TRBV2 and J is TRBJ1-6, with 8 positions matching TRBD1. This sequence was found in a man aged 18-30 years who received the YFV17D yellow fever vaccine. DNA of the CDR3: TGTGCCAGCAGTGCCAGGGGGCCGTATAATTCACCCCTCCACTTT. Protein product: CASSARGPYNSPLHF. The full variable domain, with the rest looked up from reference TRBV2 and TRBJ1-6, is EPEVTQTPSHQVTQMGQEVILRCVPISNHLYFYWYRQILGQKVEFLVSFYNNEISEKSEIFDDQFSVERPDGSNFTLKIRSTKLEDSAMYFCASSARGPYNSPLHFGNGTRLTVT.